A selection of T cell receptor beta chains follows, all from one sample in a study of long-term antiretroviral therapy in people with HIV. Measured with immunoSEQ multiplex PCR; TCRdb has only the in-frame clones, and not every one. The sample records 24,000 or so clones, around four fifths being singletons. The specimen was unsorted PBMCs, collected 3 years after starting antiretroviral therapy. These receptors were taken from a young man with HIV. Each CDR3 is given with its conserved first and last residue. D genes are given only for firm matches. Rows give clone size only sometimes, using once, few, many, or a class for an expanded clone.

j_gene: TRBJ2-1; len: 16; abundance: .; v_gene: TRBV7-9; d_gene: TRBD2; CDR3nt: TGTGCCAGCAGTCTGGGACTAGCGGGACGACTTCATGAGCAGTTCTTC; CDR3aa: CASSLGLAGRLHEQFF
j_gene: TRBJ2-1; len: 17; abundance: .; v_gene: TRBV28; d_gene: TRBD2; CDR3nt: TGTGCCAGCAGTTTAGGGACTAGCGGGGGGGCCACCAATGAGCAGTTCTTC; CDR3aa: CASSLGTSGGATNEQFF
j_gene: TRBJ2-3; len: 14; abundance: .; v_gene: TRBV5-1; d_gene: .; CDR3nt: TGCGCCAGCAGCGGCCGACAGAGCACAGATACGCAGTATTTT; CDR3aa: CASSGRQSTDTQYF
j_gene: TRBJ1-6; len: 17; abundance: .; v_gene: TRBV14; d_gene: TRBD1; CDR3nt: TGTGCCAGCAGCCAAGGGGGACAGGGGCGGTGGAATTCACCCCTCCACTTT; CDR3aa: CASSQGGQGRWNSPLHF
j_gene: TRBJ1-5; len: 13; abundance: few; v_gene: TRBV2; d_gene: .; CDR3nt: TGTGCCAGCAGTGAGATCCAAACCAAGCCCCAGCATTTT; CDR3aa: CASSEIQTKPQHF
j_gene: TRBJ2-3; len: 17; abundance: .; v_gene: TRBV4-1; d_gene: TRBD1; CDR3nt: TGCGCCAGCAGCCAAGGGGGTCGACAGGGAGGCACAGATACGCAGTATTTT; CDR3aa: CASSQGGRQGGTDTQYF
j_gene: TRBJ1-5; len: 15; abundance: .; v_gene: TRBV19; d_gene: TRBD1; CDR3nt: TGTGCCAGTACCCTCGGGACAGGGGCGTATCAGCCCCAGCATTTT; CDR3aa: CASTLGTGAYQPQHF
j_gene: TRBJ2-3; len: 16; abundance: .; v_gene: TRBV6-1; d_gene: .; CDR3nt: TGTGCCAGCAGTGAGATGGGGGGGGGCAACACAGATACGCAGTATTTT; CDR3aa: CASSEMGGGNTDTQYF
j_gene: TRBJ1-2; len: 13; abundance: .; v_gene: TRBV5-5; d_gene: TRBD1; CDR3nt: TGTGCCAGCAGCATGGGGACAGGGGATGGCTACACCTTC; CDR3aa: CASSMGTGDGYTF
j_gene: TRBJ1-1; len: 14; abundance: .; v_gene: TRBV10-3; d_gene: .; CDR3nt: TGTGCCATCAGTGAAGACAGTGGGAACACTGAAGCTTTCTTT; CDR3aa: CAISEDSGNTEAFF
j_gene: TRBJ2-2; len: 15; abundance: .; v_gene: TRBV7-3; d_gene: TRBD2; CDR3nt: TGTGCCAGCAGCAAGCGGGGGGCTGGCACCGGGGAGCTGTTTTTT; CDR3aa: CASSKRGAGTGELFF
j_gene: TRBJ2-2; len: 16; abundance: .; v_gene: TRBV5-4; d_gene: .; CDR3nt: TGTGCCAGCAGCCCCGTTGGAGGGGGCGCCCCCGGGGAGCTGTTTTTT; CDR3aa: CASSPVGGGAPGELFF
j_gene: TRBJ1-1; len: 15; abundance: few; v_gene: TRBV10-3; d_gene: .; CDR3nt: TGTGCCATCAGTGCGACGGAGCTATCGAACACTGAAGCTTTCTTT; CDR3aa: CAISATELSNTEAFF
j_gene: TRBJ1-1; len: 13; abundance: .; v_gene: TRBV4-1; d_gene: .; CDR3nt: TGCGCCAGCAGCAAAGGTCCCACCACTGAAGCTTTCTTT; CDR3aa: CASSKGPTTEAFF
j_gene: TRBJ2-1; len: 14; abundance: .; v_gene: TRBV10-2; d_gene: TRBD2; CDR3nt: TGCGCCAGCTGGGGAACTAGCGGCCATGGAGAGCAGTTCTTC; CDR3aa: CASWGTSGHGEQFF
j_gene: TRBJ1-2; len: 12; abundance: .; v_gene: TRBV19; d_gene: .; CDR3nt: TGTGCCAGTAGTATACCCGCGGGTGGCTACACCTTC; CDR3aa: CASSIPAGGYTF
j_gene: TRBJ2-1; len: 16; abundance: .; v_gene: TRBV6-5; d_gene: TRBD2; CDR3nt: TGTGCCAGCAGTTACTCAGCGGGGGCGATACACAATGAGCAGTTCTTC; CDR3aa: CASSYSAGAIHNEQFF
j_gene: TRBJ2-7; len: 10; abundance: .; v_gene: TRBV2; d_gene: .; CDR3nt: TGTGCCAGTGGACACTACGAGCAGTACTTC; CDR3aa: CASGHYEQYF
j_gene: TRBJ2-1; len: 13; abundance: .; v_gene: TRBV7-3; d_gene: .; CDR3nt: TGTGCCAGCAGCTTAACCACCTACAATGAGCAGTTCTTC; CDR3aa: CASSLTTYNEQFF
j_gene: TRBJ1-5; len: 18; abundance: .; v_gene: TRBV6-1; d_gene: .; CDR3nt: TGTGCCAGCAGTGAGGGTTTAAGGGGAGGAAATAGCAATCAGCCCCAGCATTTT; CDR3aa: CASSEGLRGGNSNQPQHF
j_gene: TRBJ2-5; len: 14; abundance: .; v_gene: TRBV2; d_gene: .; CDR3nt: TGTGCCAGCAGCTTACCCCATGGGGAAGAGACCCAGTACTTC; CDR3aa: CASSLPHGEETQYF
j_gene: TRBJ2-2; len: 15; abundance: few; v_gene: TRBV27; d_gene: TRBD1; CDR3nt: TGTGCCAGCAAAAGTGGGACAGGGGGTTCCGGGGAGCTGTTTTTT; CDR3aa: CASKSGTGGSGELFF
j_gene: TRBJ2-7; len: 15; abundance: .; v_gene: TRBV30; d_gene: .; CDR3nt: TGTGCCTGGGGGGAAAACAGGTTTAATGTGTACGAGCAGTACTTC; CDR3aa: CAWGENRFNVYEQYF
j_gene: TRBJ2-5; len: 18; abundance: .; v_gene: TRBV4-2; d_gene: TRBD2; CDR3nt: TGTGCCAGCAGCTCAAGGACTAGCGGGGGGGCCCGCGCTGAGACCCAGTACTTC; CDR3aa: CASSSRTSGGARAETQYF
j_gene: TRBJ2-5; len: 15; abundance: few; v_gene: TRBV9; d_gene: .; CDR3nt: TGTGCCAGCAGCGTAGTAGGGAGGAGCGGAGAGACCCAGTACTTC; CDR3aa: CASSVVGRSGETQYF
j_gene: TRBJ1-4; len: 17; abundance: once; v_gene: TRBV5-6; d_gene: .; CDR3nt: TGTGCCAGCTCACCACTGCGGGCCCGGTGGGGTAATGAAAAACTGTTTTTT; CDR3aa: CASSPLRARWGNEKLFF
j_gene: TRBJ2-3; len: 14; abundance: .; v_gene: TRBV28; d_gene: .; CDR3nt: TGTGCCAGCTCGATCAGGGGTGGGTCAGATACGCAGTATTTT; CDR3aa: CASSIRGGSDTQYF
j_gene: TRBJ2-3; len: 14; abundance: .; v_gene: TRBV19; d_gene: .; CDR3nt: TGTGCCAGTAGTGCTGGGGGCTTCACAGATACGCAGTATTTT; CDR3aa: CASSAGGFTDTQYF
j_gene: TRBJ1-3; len: 10; abundance: once; v_gene: TRBV6-1; d_gene: .; CDR3nt: TGTGCCAGCAGTGGTTTGACAGGTTATTTT; CDR3aa: CASSGLTGYF
j_gene: TRBJ2-3; len: 12; abundance: .; v_gene: TRBV29-1; d_gene: .; CDR3nt: TGCAGCGTTGGGTCGTCGGGGGATACGCAGTATTTT; CDR3aa: CSVGSSGDTQYF
j_gene: TRBJ2-3; len: 17; abundance: .; v_gene: TRBV4-2; d_gene: .; CDR3nt: TGTGCCAGCAGCCATGCACAGGAAGGGATTTCCTTCGGTACGCAGTATTTT; CDR3aa: CASSHAQEGISFGTQYF
j_gene: TRBJ2-3; len: 13; abundance: once; v_gene: TRBV2; d_gene: .; CDR3nt: TGTGCCAGCAGTGGGGGCCAGGCAGATACGCAGTATTTT; CDR3aa: CASSGGQADTQYF
j_gene: TRBJ2-7; len: 15; abundance: .; v_gene: TRBV7-2; d_gene: TRBD2; CDR3nt: TGTGCCAGCAGATTCCTAGCGGGTGCTTCCTACGAGCAGTACTTC; CDR3aa: CASRFLAGASYEQYF
j_gene: TRBJ2-3; len: 16; abundance: .; v_gene: TRBV7-3; d_gene: TRBD1; CDR3nt: TGTGCCAGCAGCCCCTGGGACAGGGGAACCACAGATACGCAGTATTTT; CDR3aa: CASSPWDRGTTDTQYF
j_gene: TRBJ1-5; len: 13; abundance: .; v_gene: TRBV6-1; d_gene: .; CDR3nt: TGTGCCAGCACCACCGGTTGGAATCAGCCCCAGCATTTT; CDR3aa: CASTTGWNQPQHF
j_gene: TRBJ2-3; len: 15; abundance: .; v_gene: TRBV7-2; d_gene: .; CDR3nt: TGTGCCAGCAGCGATACAAGGGCGGCCTCAGATACGCAGTATTTT; CDR3aa: CASSDTRAASDTQYF
j_gene: TRBJ1-6; len: 14; abundance: .; v_gene: TRBV28; d_gene: .; CDR3nt: TGTGCCAGCAGCTGGCAGGGGATAAATTCACCCCTCCACTTT; CDR3aa: CASSWQGINSPLHF
j_gene: TRBJ1-6; len: 16; abundance: few; v_gene: TRBV6-6; d_gene: .; CDR3nt: TGTGCCACCCTTGACGTCCGTGGGGGGCTAAGATCACCCCTCCACTTT; CDR3aa: CATLDVRGGLRSPLHF
j_gene: TRBJ1-1; len: 15; abundance: .; v_gene: TRBV11-2; d_gene: .; CDR3nt: TGTGCCAGCAGCTGGCCGGGACACCTGAACACTGAAGCTTTCTTT; CDR3aa: CASSWPGHLNTEAFF
j_gene: TRBJ2-5; len: 16; abundance: .; v_gene: TRBV11-2; d_gene: TRBD2; CDR3nt: TGTGCCAGCAGCTACTCGAGCGGGGGGTTCAGGGAGACCCAGTACTTC; CDR3aa: CASSYSSGGFRETQYF
j_gene: TRBJ2-3; len: 14; abundance: once; v_gene: TRBV5-1; d_gene: .; CDR3nt: TGCGCCAGCAGCCTACGGTGGAGCCCAGATACGCAGTATTTT; CDR3aa: CASSLRWSPDTQYF
j_gene: TRBJ2-1; len: 16; abundance: .; v_gene: TRBV5-1; d_gene: .; CDR3nt: TGCGCCAGCAGCCCTCCAAATCTCAGCTCCTACAATGAGCAGTTCTTC; CDR3aa: CASSPPNLSSYNEQFF
j_gene: TRBJ1-5; len: 15; abundance: few; v_gene: TRBV7-9; d_gene: TRBD1; CDR3nt: TGTGCCAGCAGCTCCGGGACAGGGGTTGCTCAGCCCCAGCATTTT; CDR3aa: CASSSGTGVAQPQHF
j_gene: TRBJ2-3; len: 15; abundance: .; v_gene: TRBV2; d_gene: .; CDR3nt: TGTGCCAGCAGTGATGGGGCAGGGGGGACAGATACGCAGTATTTT; CDR3aa: CASSDGAGGTDTQYF
j_gene: TRBJ1-2; len: 13; abundance: .; v_gene: TRBV30; d_gene: .; CDR3nt: TGTGCCTGGAGTGTCCAGGGATATGACGGCTACACCTTC; CDR3aa: CAWSVQGYDGYTF
j_gene: TRBJ2-3; len: 16; abundance: .; v_gene: TRBV7-9; d_gene: .; CDR3nt: TGTGCCAGCAGATACGGAAGGACGGAAAGCACAGATACGCAGTATTTT; CDR3aa: CASRYGRTESTDTQYF
j_gene: TRBJ1-4; len: 11; abundance: .; v_gene: TRBV7-9; d_gene: .; CDR3nt: TGTGCCAGCAGCTTCACTGAAAAACTGTTTTTT; CDR3aa: CASSFTEKLFF
j_gene: TRBJ1-2; len: 14; abundance: .; v_gene: TRBV27; d_gene: TRBD1; CDR3nt: TGTGCCAGCAGACCCCGGACAGGGAACTATGGCTACACCTTC; CDR3aa: CASRPRTGNYGYTF
j_gene: TRBJ2-7; len: 16; abundance: .; v_gene: TRBV28; d_gene: TRBD2; CDR3nt: TGTGCCAGCAGTTTGGGGGTAGCGGGGTCAACCTACGAGCAGTACTTC; CDR3aa: CASSLGVAGSTYEQYF
j_gene: TRBJ2-3; len: 16; abundance: once; v_gene: TRBV28; d_gene: .; CDR3nt: TGTGCCAGCAGTTTAGGTGCCTGGGAAGTGACAGATACGCAGTATTTT; CDR3aa: CASSLGAWEVTDTQYF
j_gene: TRBJ2-1; len: 16; abundance: .; v_gene: TRBV11-2; d_gene: .; CDR3nt: TGTGCCAGCAGCTTAGATGTAAGGATGACAAACAATGAGCAGTTCTTC; CDR3aa: CASSLDVRMTNNEQFF
j_gene: TRBJ1-1; len: 16; abundance: .; v_gene: TRBV6-5; d_gene: .; CDR3nt: TGTGCCAGCAGTTACACCTGGGAGGGACTGAACACTGAAGCTTTCTTT; CDR3aa: CASSYTWEGLNTEAFF
j_gene: TRBJ2-2; len: 14; abundance: few; v_gene: TRBV27; d_gene: .; CDR3nt: TGTGCCAGCAGTCCGGGACCGGTCACCGGGGAGCTGTTTTTT; CDR3aa: CASSPGPVTGELFF
j_gene: TRBJ2-3; len: 14; abundance: .; v_gene: TRBV5-1; d_gene: TRBD1; CDR3nt: TGCGCCAGCAGCTTGGGACAGGGTCCCGATACGCAGTATTTT; CDR3aa: CASSLGQGPDTQYF
j_gene: TRBJ2-7; len: 14; abundance: .; v_gene: TRBV5-5; d_gene: .; CDR3nt: TGTGCCAGCAGCCCCCCTGAAAGTCTCTACGAGCAGTACTTC; CDR3aa: CASSPPESLYEQYF
j_gene: TRBJ1-6; len: 19; abundance: .; v_gene: TRBV27; d_gene: .; CDR3nt: TGTGCCAGCAGTTTTCAGGGCGCCCTAGGGGCCTCCTATAATTCACCCCTCCACTTT; CDR3aa: CASSFQGALGASYNSPLHF
j_gene: TRBJ2-3; len: 12; abundance: few; v_gene: TRBV10-1; d_gene: .; CDR3nt: TGCGCCAGCAGTTATAGCACAGATACGCAGTATTTT; CDR3aa: CASSYSTDTQYF
j_gene: TRBJ1-2; len: 14; abundance: .; v_gene: TRBV5-1; d_gene: .; CDR3nt: TGCGCCAGCAGCTTTACAGGGCCCTTCGGTGGCTACACCTTC; CDR3aa: CASSFTGPFGGYTF
j_gene: TRBJ1-4; len: 13; abundance: once; v_gene: TRBV25-1; d_gene: .; CDR3nt: TGTGCCAGCAGTGGCCGCCTTAATGAAAAACTGTTTTTT; CDR3aa: CASSGRLNEKLFF